These T cell receptor beta chains were read from a single sample in a study of blood T cell repertoires in COVID-19. Repertoires were generated with immunoSEQ multiplex PCR, while TCRdb's copy carries only in-frame clones and drops some. The sample holds under 60,000 clones; roughly 80% are singletons and the top ten take roughly 10%. Input material: peripheral blood. The receptors were gathered from a man aged 55 to 70 with acute or convalescent COVID-19. Both conserved end residues are part of each CDR3. A D gene is named only where the DNA matches it firmly. The size entry is marked missing in some rows and otherwise reads once, few, many or a size class.

CDR3aa,CDR3nt,j_gene,d_gene,abundance,v_gene,len
CASSLAGGGTEAFF,TGTGCCAGCAGCTTAGCGGGGGGTGGAACTGAAGCTTTCTTT,TRBJ1-1,NA,few,TRBV7-9,14
CASSLSPQASSYNEQFF,TGTGCCAGCAGTTTATCGCCTCAGGCGAGCTCCTACAATGAGCAGTTCTTC,TRBJ2-1,NA,NA,TRBV27,17
CASSLGGGSSYEQYF,TGTGCCAGCAGCTTAGGAGGCGGGAGCTCCTACGAGCAGTACTTC,TRBJ2-7,TRBD2,NA,TRBV11-2,15
CASSLTRTGTGGTEAFF,TGTGCCAGCAGCCTTACAAGGACCGGGACAGGGGGCACTGAAGCTTTCTTT,TRBJ1-1,TRBD1,few,TRBV5-6,17
CASSARTGSRNTEAFF,TGTGCCAGCAGCGCCCGGACAGGGAGCCGGAACACTGAAGCTTTCTTT,TRBJ1-1,TRBD1,NA,TRBV13,16
CASRRDSYNEQFF,TGTGCCAGCAGACGTGACAGCTACAATGAGCAGTTCTTC,TRBJ2-1,NA,NA,TRBV6-5,13
CASSVPQGASEAFF,TGTGCCAGTAGTGTCCCACAGGGGGCGAGTGAAGCTTTCTTT,TRBJ1-1,TRBD1,few,TRBV19,14
CASSEVRANSPLHF,TGTGCCAGCAGTGAAGTGCGGGCGAATTCACCCCTCCACTTT,TRBJ1-6,NA,NA,TRBV6-1,14
CASSPRSGVEQFF,TGTGCCAGCAGCCCTCGTTCGGGGGTTGAGCAGTTCTTC,TRBJ2-1,NA,NA,TRBV11-2,13
CASQNGQYNSPLHF,TGTGCCAGCCAGAATGGACAGTATAATTCACCCCTCCACTTT,TRBJ1-6,NA,NA,TRBV25-1,14
CATSEKIAGVSSYNEQFF,TGTGCCACCAGTGAAAAAATAGCGGGGGTGAGCTCCTACAATGAGCAGTTCTTC,TRBJ2-1,TRBD2,NA,TRBV24-1,18
CASSAQGGSTDTQYF,TGTGCCAGCAGCGCACAGGGGGGAAGCACAGATACGCAGTATTTT,TRBJ2-3,TRBD1,NA,TRBV11-3,15
CASSSIRKRETQYF,TGTGCCAGCAGCTCGATAAGGAAGCGGGAGACCCAGTACTTC,TRBJ2-5,NA,NA,TRBV11-2,14
CASSIDGGLHEQYF,TGTGCCAGCAGCATCGATGGGGGGTTACACGAGCAGTACTTC,TRBJ2-7,NA,NA,TRBV5-4,14
CASRPPGDEKLFF,TGTGCCAGTCGGCCTCCGGGGGATGAAAAACTGTTTTTT,TRBJ1-4,NA,few,TRBV12-3/TRBV12-4,13
CASSPRTGGTGELFF,TGTGCCAGCAGCCCCCGGACAGGCGGCACCGGGGAGCTGTTTTTT,TRBJ2-2,TRBD1,few,TRBV7-8,15
CASSYPGANTGELFF,TGTGCCAGCAGTTACCCGGGAGCGAACACCGGGGAGCTGTTTTTT,TRBJ2-2,NA,NA,TRBV6-6,15
CASSQEGATSGYTF,TGTGCCAGCAGCCAAGAGGGGGCTACAAGCGGCTACACCTTC,TRBJ1-2,NA,NA,TRBV4-2,14
CASRREASDTDTQYF,TGTGCCAGCCGAAGGGAGGCTAGCGACACAGATACGCAGTATTTT,TRBJ2-3,NA,once,TRBV2,15